This T cell receptor (beta chain) was identified during a study of regulatory T cells in long-lasting Graves disease. Findings and limits, study-wide: TRBV28, TRBJ1-2 and TRBJ2-5 emerged as the favored segments in persistent disease. Patients with persistent disease shared 2,500 to 3,500 public clonotypes, outpacing the roughly 970 shared by new patients.

Specified time point: newly diagnosed GD, antithyroid drugs for less than 3 months. PBMCs were the source of the RNA used for TCR sequencing. Relying on iRepertoire HTBI primers and Arm-PCR of CDR3 regions, the team built TCR beta libraries. TCRdb independently ran MiXCR on the multiplex PCR reads; one entry per CDR3 protein. The data contain roughly 440,000 distinct CDR3 sequences, around 17% of them singletons. Germline-derived CDR1 and CDR2 are MNHNS and SASEGT. V lost 4 bases and J lost 3, with 13 bases in between. The CDR3 has 15 residues. This clonotype occurred a few times. As yet, its antigen is unknown. A read error may be the cause here, since a much bigger clone is one base away. The sample was also linked to a second study, of T cells in Graves' hyperthyroidism and ophthalmopathy.

The receptor was isolated from a woman aged 18 to 35 with Graves disease. V is TRBV6-1 and J is TRBJ1-5; D gene unclear. The specimen comprised peripheral blood mononuclear cells (PBMCs), sampled at new diagnosis, from a patient treated with antithyroid drugs. CDR3 DNA: TGTGCCAGCAGTGGAGCGGGTAGCCCCAATCAGCCCCAGCATTTT. Its protein product is CASSGAGSPNQPQHF.